This T cell receptor beta chain emerged from a study of T cells in Graves' hyperthyroidism and ophthalmopathy. About the study: Before treatment of any kind, peripheral blood was taken at initial diagnosis.

Amplified TCR beta CDR3 regions derived from RNA transcripts. Carried out on the TCR CDR3, a first-round RT-PCR used the HTBI primer set. TCRdb analysed the multiplex PCR reads with MiXCR anew, one entry per CDR3 protein. The sample shows about 690,000 distinct CDR3 sequences, around a sixth of them seen only once. This CDR3 spans 14 amino acids. Germline V gene lookup returns CDR1 MNHNS and CDR2 SASEGT. The ends were cut back, 8 bases at V and 7 bases at J, with 17 bases in the middle. This clonotype appeared many times. Its antigen is as yet unknown. Findings of the study overall: The model made its ophthalmopathy prediction, and onset followed a median approximately 7 months later.

The genes are TRBV6-1 and TRBJ1-4; maybe TRBD1 (5 bases). Source material: blood. The clonotype originates from a man aged 50 or older with Graves' hyperthyroidism. CDR3 DNA: TGTGCCAGCTATACGGGGGATGCGAGTGAAAAACTGTTTTTT. Translation gives CASYTGDASEKLFF.